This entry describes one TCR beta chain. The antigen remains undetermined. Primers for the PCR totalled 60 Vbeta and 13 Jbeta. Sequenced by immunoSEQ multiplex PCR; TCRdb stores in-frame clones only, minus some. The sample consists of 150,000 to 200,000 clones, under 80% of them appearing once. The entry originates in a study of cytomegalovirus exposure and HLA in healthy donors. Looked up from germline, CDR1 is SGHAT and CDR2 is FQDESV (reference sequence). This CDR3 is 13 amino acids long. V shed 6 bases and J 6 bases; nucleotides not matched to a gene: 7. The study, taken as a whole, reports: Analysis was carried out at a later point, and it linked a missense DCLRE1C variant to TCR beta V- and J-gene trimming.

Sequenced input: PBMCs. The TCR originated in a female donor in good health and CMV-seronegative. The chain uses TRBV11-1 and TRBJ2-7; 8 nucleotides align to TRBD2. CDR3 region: CASSSGLGLEQYF. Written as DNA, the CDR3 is TGTGCCAGCAGTTCGGGACTAGGTCTCGAGCAGTACTTC.